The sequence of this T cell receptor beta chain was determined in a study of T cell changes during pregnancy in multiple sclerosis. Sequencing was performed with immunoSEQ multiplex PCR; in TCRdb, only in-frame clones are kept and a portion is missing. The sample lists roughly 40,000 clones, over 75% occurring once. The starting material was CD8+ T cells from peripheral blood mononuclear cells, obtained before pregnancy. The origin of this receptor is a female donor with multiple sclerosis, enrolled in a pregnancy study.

CDR3 sequence reads: CASSLSGAEAFF. CDR3 coding DNA: TGTGCCAGCAGCTTATCAGGGGCTGAAGCTTTCTTT. The chain joins TRBV11-2 to TRBJ1-1; D perhaps matches TRBD1 (6 bases). Trimming removed 2 bases from V and 6 bases from J, with 7 bases in between. This CDR3 has 12 residues. Germline CDR1 SGHAT, CDR2 FQNNGV. Using reference TRBV11-2 and TRBJ1-1 for the parts outside the CDR3, the full variable domain is EAGVAQSPRYKIIEKRQSVAFWCNPISGHATLYWYQQILGQGPKLLIQFQNNGVVDDSQLPKDRFSAERLKGVDSTLKIQPAKLEDSAVYLCASSLSGAEAFFGQGTRLTVV.